The clone carrying this T cell receptor beta chain has at least ten counts. Antigen unknown. The entry originates in a study of T-cell memory formation after mild COVID-19. Study at large: Among the donors, TCR clusters were largely specific to each donor.

MiXCR was run by TCRdb on the 5' RACE reads, yielding one entry per CDR3 protein. The sample lists some 40,000 distinct CDR3 sequences; under 7.5% were seen once. The trim removed 4 bases at V and 3 bases at J, leaving 5 bases unmatched. Germline CDR1 reads MGHRA; CDR2 reads YSYEKL. CDR3 length: 14 residues. Study-level findings and limits: Clones shrinking from day 15 to 85 showed even CD4/CD8 mixes; later expanders tilted CD4+. Pre-infection memory showed some responding clones, and this suggested that cross-reactive memory joined. Clones which contracted sat mainly in CM and EM if CD4+, and in EMRA if CD8+.

The TCR originated in a man younger than 30 who had mild COVID-19 (a few samples of this study predate the infection). Cell type and time point are not known. The chain employs TRBV4-1 and TRBJ2-7, with TRBD1 matching 8 bases. Sequencing was done on a sample of PBMCs or a T cell subset sorted from them (not recorded which). CDR3 amino acids: CASSPSGQGYEQYF. CDR3 DNA sequence: TGCGCCAGCAGCCCGAGTGGACAGGGCTACGAGCAGTACTTC.